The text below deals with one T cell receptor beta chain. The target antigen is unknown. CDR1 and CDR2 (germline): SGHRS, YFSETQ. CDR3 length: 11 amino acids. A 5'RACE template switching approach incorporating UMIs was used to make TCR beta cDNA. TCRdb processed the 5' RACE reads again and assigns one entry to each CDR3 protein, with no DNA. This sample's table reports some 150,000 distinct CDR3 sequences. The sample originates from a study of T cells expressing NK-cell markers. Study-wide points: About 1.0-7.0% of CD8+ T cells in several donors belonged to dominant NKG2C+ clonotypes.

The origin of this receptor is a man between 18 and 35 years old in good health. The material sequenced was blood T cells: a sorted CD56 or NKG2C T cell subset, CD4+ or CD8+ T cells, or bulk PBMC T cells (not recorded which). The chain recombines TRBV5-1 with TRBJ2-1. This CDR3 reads CASRTGDEQFF.